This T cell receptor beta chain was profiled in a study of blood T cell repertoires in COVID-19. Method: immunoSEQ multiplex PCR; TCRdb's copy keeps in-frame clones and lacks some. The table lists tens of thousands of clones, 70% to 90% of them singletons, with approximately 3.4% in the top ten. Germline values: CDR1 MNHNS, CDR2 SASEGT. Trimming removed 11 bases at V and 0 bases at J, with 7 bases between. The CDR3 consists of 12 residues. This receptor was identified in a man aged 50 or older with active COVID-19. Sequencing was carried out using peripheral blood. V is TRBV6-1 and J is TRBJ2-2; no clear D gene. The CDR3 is CAVFTNTGELFF. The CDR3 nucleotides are TGTGCCGTTTTTACGAACACCGGGGAGCTGTTTTTT.